This T cell receptor beta chain was recorded in a study of T cells in Graves' hyperthyroidism and ophthalmopathy (dated by TCRdb to about 2019). The study in broad terms: Peripheral blood was collected at initial diagnosis, before any treatment. Following sampling, methimazole starting at 30 mg daily was given to hyperthyroidism patients, and high-dose intravenous methylprednisolone was given to ophthalmopathy patients. To identify distinguishing TCR V-J signatures, a discovery cohort of 90 to 100 patients was used, comprising roughly 45 with Graves' ophthalmopathy and roughly 60 with stable Graves' hyperthyroidism. For training and testing, the 110 or so patients in the discovery cohort were randomly divided in a 7:3 ratio. Whether ophthalmopathy could be predicted prospectively was tested in an independent validation cohort made up of fewer than 20 hyperthyroidism patients plus 17 patients who later progressed to ophthalmopathy. TCR Vbeta CDR3 sequencing of roughly 140 peripheral blood samples (more than 40 ophthalmopathy, roughly 72 hyperthyroidism and roughly 17 progressor patients) is reported in the paper. The study also compared thyroid tissue and blood T-cell repertoires from roughly six Graves' hyperthyroidism patients. General study outcomes and caveats: In cross-validation, a model built on a 13 V-J signature told ophthalmopathy apart from stable hyperthyroidism with approximately 90% sensitivity and roughly 81% specificity, and in testing the same model reached 80%/75%. In validation, the model predicted progression to ophthalmopathy with around 71% sensitivity and 72.22% specificity, a median of around six months before onset. Most expanded thyroid clonotypes (frequency above 0.001) were also detected in blood, suggesting blood repertoires may reflect thyroid immune responses. Sample size was not statistically predetermined, and investigators were not blinded to group allocation.

This clonotype was counted a few times. The antigen it binds to is not known. One end of the junction varies from germline; a read error may be responsible. The TCR beta CDR3 regions were amplified from RNA transcripts. A first-round RT-PCR of the TCR CDR3 used the HTBI primer set with the Qiagen OneStep RT-PCR kit. Libraries were constructed in a second round of multiplex PCR, after which size selection and purification were carried out. Libraries were sequenced paired-end with 100 bp reads on an Illumina HiSeq2000. The study's processing was this. SOAPnuke was used to process the raw data, removing reads that contained adapters or uncalled bases, had a mean Phred below 15, or lacked an exact match to the constant primer or identifier. COPE v1.2.5 was used to merge high-quality paired reads, and clonotypes were defined as unique nucleotide sequences. MiTCR v1.1 was used to align the clonotypes against IMGT TRBV, TRBD and TRBJ reference segments. Only V-J combinations with frequency above 0.0001, covering 99% to 99.2% of repertoires, were analysed. A TCS score was defined as the ratio between F50 (clonal expansion) and ExV (chaos), using BLOSUM62-based TCRdist between CDR3 peptides within each V-J. Welch's t-statistics and random forest reduced roughly 540 V-J features to roughly 13, which were used in a naive Bayes classifier (R e1071). In TCRdb, the public reads were trimmed at Q25 with fastp and aligned with MiXCR, with productive beta chains retained. Rows matching on CDR3 protein sequence are summarized as one entry with the most common DNA and genes. These V and J calls derive from TCRdb rather than the authors' analysis. This sample is represented by around 620,000 distinct CDR3 sequences; roughly 15% of them were singletons. The ten most abundant clones make up 3.8% of the sample.

Graves' hyperthyroidism was defined as stable when no progression to ophthalmopathy occurred over 18 months of follow-up. The hyperthyroidism patients were between 18 and 65 years old and newly diagnosed, with a disease duration of less than 2 months. Any patient with an uncontrolled infection, another autoimmune disease, pregnancy or lactation was excluded. Diagnoses relied on clinical symptoms, serum thyroxine and TRAb, thyroid ultrasound and orbital computed tomography. PBMCs were isolated from 7.5 to 10 ml of fresh peripheral blood by Ficoll-Paque density gradient centrifugation. Total RNA was extracted using Trizol reagent, and RNA quality was assessed on an Agilent 2100 Bioanalyzer. The CDR3 covers 15 residues, taking in both the cysteine and the phenylalanine. CDR3 DNA only is kept here, 45 bases in frame from base 1.

This receptor chain uses TRBV12-3 or TRBV12-4 and TRBJ1-6; the D gene is perhaps TRBD1, on 5 matching bases. The TCR originated in a woman under 40 with Graves' hyperthyroidism. Sequencing used blood. The CDR3 protein: CAGSFGSAGYSPLHF. The sequenced DNA: TGTGCCGGCAGTTTTGGGTCGGCAGGGTATTCACCCCTCCACTTT.